These 7 T cell receptor beta chains were all obtained from the same sample, sequenced in a study of cytomegalovirus exposure and HLA in healthy donors. The PCR contained 60 Vbeta and 13 Jbeta primers. The table came from immunoSEQ multiplex PCR; TCRdb's copy has only in-frame clones and leaves some out. This sample has 150,000 to 200,000 clones, with about four fifths found just once. The material sequenced was PBMCs. These TCRs come from a man aged 50 or older in good health and CMV-seropositive.

This clone was counted a few times. The V and J genes are TRBV23-1 and TRBJ1-5; tentative D call: TRBD1 (6 bases). TRBV23-1 has ORF status, its function being uncertain. V was shortened by 8 bases and J by 2 bases, with 19 bases between the two germline ends. This CDR3 comprises 16 residues. The DNA of the CDR3 is TGCGCCAGCGGGAAGTTTGAGGGGGTGGGCAATCAGCCCCAGCATTTT. As protein: CASGKFEGVGNQPQHF.

V usage is TRBV9 and J usage is TRBJ2-5, with TRBD2 identical over 8 bases. The better agreement between TRBJ2-7 and the DNA end casts doubt on the J call. The CDR3 is 15 amino acids. Germline lookup yields CDR1 SGDLS and CDR2 YYNGEE. The CDR3 DNA reads TGTGCCAGCAGCGTGACTAGCGCACCCGGGGACGAGCAGTACTTC. Its translation is CASSVTSAPGDEQYF.

The CDR3 sequence is CSGDRGTWNEQFF. The DNA for the CDR3 is TGCAGTGGGGACAGGGGGACCTGGAATGAGCAGTTCTTC. The rearrangement links TRBV29-1 to TRBJ2-1; 11 bases are a match to TRBD1. Germline loops: CDR1 SQVTM, CDR2 ANQGSEA. The CDR3 is 13 residues long.

The rearrangement joins TRBV7-2 to TRBJ2-3; TRBD2 matches at 12 bases. The germline V gene has CDR1 SGHTA and CDR2 FQGNSA. The trim removed 5 bases at V and 0 bases at J, leaving 9 bases unmatched. CDR3 length equals 18 residues. The DNA for the CDR3 is TGTGCCAGCAGCCTGCTGCCTACTAGCGGGGGGAGCACAGATACGCAGTATTTT. Protein: CASSLLPTSGGSTDTQYF.

This clone has just a few counts. The V and J genes are TRBV6-6 and TRBJ1-2, with D tentatively TRBD1 (5 bases). Per the germline V gene, CDR1 is MNHNY and CDR2 is SVGAGI (reference sequence). This CDR3 is built from 13 residues. V lost 4 bases and J lost 4, with 10 bases in between. This chain's CDR3 is CASSSGIVYGYTF. In DNA, the CDR3 is TGTGCCAGCAGTTCAGGGATTGTCTATGGCTACACCTTC.

The V gene is TRBV19, the J gene TRBJ2-7; D remains unclear. CDR1 is LNHDA and CDR2 is SQIVND in the germline V gene (reference sequence). V shed 3 bases and J shed 0 bases, with 9 bases lying between them. This CDR3 spans 14 amino acids. CDR3 region: CASSISVISYEQYF. CDR3 in DNA: TGTGCCAGTAGTATTTCGGTCATCTCCTACGAGCAGTACTTC. The full variable domain, with the rest looked up from reference TRBV19 and TRBJ2-7, is DGGITQSPKYLFRKEGQNVTLSCEQNLNHDAMYWYRQDPGQGLRLIYYSQIVNDFQKGDIAEGYSVSREKKESFPLTVTSAQKNPTAFYLCASSISVISYEQYFGPGTRLTVT.

The J gene is TRBJ1-1, the V gene TRBV6-1; 9 bases match TRBD1. This CDR3 region has 12 residues. V trimming: 4 bases; J trimming: 9 bases; junction bases outside the gene matches: 3. Germline values: CDR1 MNHNS, CDR2 SASEGT. CDR3 in DNA: TGTGCCAGCAGTGTGACAGGGGGTAAAGCTTTCTTT. Encoded protein: CASSVTGGKAFF.